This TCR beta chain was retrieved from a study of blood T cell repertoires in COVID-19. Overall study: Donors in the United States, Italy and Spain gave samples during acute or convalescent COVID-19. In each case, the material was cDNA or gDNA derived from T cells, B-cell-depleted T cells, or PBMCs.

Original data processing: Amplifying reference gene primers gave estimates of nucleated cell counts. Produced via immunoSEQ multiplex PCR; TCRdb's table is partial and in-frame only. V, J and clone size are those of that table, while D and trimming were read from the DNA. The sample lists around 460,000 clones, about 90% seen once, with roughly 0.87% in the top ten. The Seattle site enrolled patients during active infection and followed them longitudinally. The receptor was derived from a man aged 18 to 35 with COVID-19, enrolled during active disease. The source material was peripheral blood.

The DNA of the CDR3 is TGTGCCAGCAGTTGGACAGGGCATGGGCAGCCCCAGCATTTT. It yields the protein CASSWTGHGQPQHF. The rearrangement links TRBV27 to TRBJ1-5; 8 bases are a match to TRBD1. This CDR3 region has 14 residues. The V and J ends lost 4 bases and 7 bases, in that order; junction bases with no gene match: 6. Germline assignment: CDR1 MNHEY and CDR2 SMNVEV (reference sequence).